This T cell receptor (beta chain) was documented in a study of T-cell memory formation after mild COVID-19. Study-level results: Within pre-infection memory, some responding clones were found, suggesting cross-reactive memory joined. The authors did not confirm SARS-CoV-2 specificity of second-wave clones peaking day 37.

This clonotype was counted ten times or more. What it binds is not known. Via MiXCR, TCRdb re-called the 5' RACE reads, giving one row per CDR3 protein. The sample includes some 190,000 distinct CDR3 sequences, under 20% of them seen just once. The V end lost 6 bases, the J end lost 4 bases, and 18 bases lay between the germline ends. The CDR3 runs to 15 residues. The V gene is TRBV12-3 or TRBV12-4, the J gene TRBJ1-2, with D possibly TRBD1 on 6 matching bases. The receptor's source is an adult woman who had mild COVID-19 (a few samples of this study predate the infection). Cell type and time point are not known. What was sequenced was PBMCs or a T cell subset sorted from them (not recorded which). The CDR3 is CASSSDRKPSYGYTF. DNA of the CDR3: TGTGCCAGCAGCTCCGACAGGAAACCCTCCTATGGCTACACCTTC.